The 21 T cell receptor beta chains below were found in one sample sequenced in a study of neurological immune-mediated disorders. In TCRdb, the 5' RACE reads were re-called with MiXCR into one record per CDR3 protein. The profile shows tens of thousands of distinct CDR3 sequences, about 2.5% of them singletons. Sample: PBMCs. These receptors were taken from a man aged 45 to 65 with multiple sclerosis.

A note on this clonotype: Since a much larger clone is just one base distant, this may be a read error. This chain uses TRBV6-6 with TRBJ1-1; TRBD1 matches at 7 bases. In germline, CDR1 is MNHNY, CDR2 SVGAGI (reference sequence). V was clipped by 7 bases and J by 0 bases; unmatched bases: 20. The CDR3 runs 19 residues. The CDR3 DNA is TGTGCCAGCATCCTCACCCTGGGGGGACAGAAAATCCTGAACACTGAAGCTTTCTTT. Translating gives CASILTLGGQKILNTEAFF.

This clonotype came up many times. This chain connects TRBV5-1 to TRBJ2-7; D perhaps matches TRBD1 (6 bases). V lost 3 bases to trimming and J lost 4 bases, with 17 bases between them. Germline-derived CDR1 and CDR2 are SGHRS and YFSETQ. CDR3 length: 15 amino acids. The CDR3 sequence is CASSWGNREVYEQYF. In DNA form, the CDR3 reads TGCGCCAGCAGCTGGGGGAACAGGGAAGTTTACGAGCAGTACTTC.

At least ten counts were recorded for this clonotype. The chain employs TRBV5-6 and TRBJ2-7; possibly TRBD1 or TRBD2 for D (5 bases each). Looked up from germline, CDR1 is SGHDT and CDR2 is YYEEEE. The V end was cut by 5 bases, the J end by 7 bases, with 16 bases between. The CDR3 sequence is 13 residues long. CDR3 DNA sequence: TGTGCCAGCAGTCTCGGGGACGGTTGGGAGCAGTACTTC. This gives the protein CASSLGDGWEQYF. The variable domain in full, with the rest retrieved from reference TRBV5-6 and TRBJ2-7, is DAGVTQSPTHLIKTRGQQVTLRCSPKSGHDTVSWYQQALGQGPQFIFQYYEEEERQRGNFPDRFSGHQFPNYSSELNVNALLLGDSALYLCASSLGDGWEQYFGPGTRLTVT.

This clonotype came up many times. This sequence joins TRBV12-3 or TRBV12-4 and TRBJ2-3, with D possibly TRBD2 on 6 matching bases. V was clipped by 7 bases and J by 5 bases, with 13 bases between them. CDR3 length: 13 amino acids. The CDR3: CASTPWREDTQYF. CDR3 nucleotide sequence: TGTGCCAGCACCCCCTGGAGGGAAGATACGCAGTATTTT.

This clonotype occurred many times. In DNA, the CDR3 is TGCGCCAGCAGCCAAGATTATTTCGGGGGGACCTACGAGCAGTACTTC. It codes for CASSQDYFGGTYEQYF. The V call is TRBV4-3, the J call TRBJ2-7; 7 nucleotides line up with TRBD2. The junction had 7 bases not matched to a gene; V was cut back by 0 bases and J by 2 bases. The CDR3 contains 16 residues. From germline, CDR1 is LGHNA and CDR2 YSLEER.

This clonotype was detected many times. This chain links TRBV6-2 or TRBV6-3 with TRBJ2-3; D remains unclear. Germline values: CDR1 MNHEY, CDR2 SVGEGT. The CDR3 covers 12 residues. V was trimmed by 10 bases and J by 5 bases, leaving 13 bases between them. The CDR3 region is CATKGLGDTQYF. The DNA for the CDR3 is TGTGCCACCAAGGGCTTGGGAGATACGCAGTATTTT.

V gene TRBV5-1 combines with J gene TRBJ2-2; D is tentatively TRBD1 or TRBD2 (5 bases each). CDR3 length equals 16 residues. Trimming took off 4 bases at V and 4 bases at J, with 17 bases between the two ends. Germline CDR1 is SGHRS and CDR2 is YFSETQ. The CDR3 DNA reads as TGCGCCAGCAGCAAATTGGGGACCGGGTCCACCGGGGAGCTGTTTTTT. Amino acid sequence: CASSKLGTGSTGELFF.

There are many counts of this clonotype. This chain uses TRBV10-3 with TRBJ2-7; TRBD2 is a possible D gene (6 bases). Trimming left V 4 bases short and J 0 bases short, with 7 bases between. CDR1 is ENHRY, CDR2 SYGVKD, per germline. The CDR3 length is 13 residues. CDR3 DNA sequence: TGTGCCATCAGTGCGGGAGACTCCTACGAGCAGTACTTC. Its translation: CAISAGDSYEQYF.

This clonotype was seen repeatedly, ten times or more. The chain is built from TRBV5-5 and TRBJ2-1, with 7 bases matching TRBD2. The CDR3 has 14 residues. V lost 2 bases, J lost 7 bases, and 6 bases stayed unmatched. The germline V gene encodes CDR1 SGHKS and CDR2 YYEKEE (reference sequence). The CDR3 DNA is TGTGCCAGCAGCTTTGGACTAGTGGGGAATGAGCAGTTCTTC. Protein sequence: CASSFGLVGNEQFF.

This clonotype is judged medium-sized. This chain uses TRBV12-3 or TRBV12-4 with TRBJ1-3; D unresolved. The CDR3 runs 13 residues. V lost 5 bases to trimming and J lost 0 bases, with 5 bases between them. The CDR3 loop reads CASSQDSGNTIYF. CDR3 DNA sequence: TGTGCCAGCAGTCAGGACTCTGGAAACACCATATATTTT.

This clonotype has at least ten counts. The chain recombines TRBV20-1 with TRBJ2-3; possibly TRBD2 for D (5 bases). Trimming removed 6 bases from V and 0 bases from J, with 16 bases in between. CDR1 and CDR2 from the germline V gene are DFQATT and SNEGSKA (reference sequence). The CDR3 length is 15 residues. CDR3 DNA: TGCAGTGCCATCTACGGGGAGTCTAGCACAGATACGCAGTATTTT. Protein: CSAIYGESSTDTQYF.

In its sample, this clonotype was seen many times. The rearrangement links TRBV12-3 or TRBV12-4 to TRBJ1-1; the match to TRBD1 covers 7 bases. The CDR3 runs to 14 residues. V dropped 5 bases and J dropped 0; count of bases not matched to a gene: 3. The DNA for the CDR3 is TGTGCCAGCAGTACAGGGGCCTTGAACACTGAAGCTTTCTTT. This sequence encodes CASSTGALNTEAFF.

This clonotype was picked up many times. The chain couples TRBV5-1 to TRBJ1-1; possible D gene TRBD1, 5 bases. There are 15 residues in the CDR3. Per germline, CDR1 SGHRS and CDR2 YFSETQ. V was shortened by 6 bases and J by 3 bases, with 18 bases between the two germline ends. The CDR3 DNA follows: TGCGCCAGCACCGGGACCCCTACGGCGGACACTGAAGCTTTCTTT. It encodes CASTGTPTADTEAFF.

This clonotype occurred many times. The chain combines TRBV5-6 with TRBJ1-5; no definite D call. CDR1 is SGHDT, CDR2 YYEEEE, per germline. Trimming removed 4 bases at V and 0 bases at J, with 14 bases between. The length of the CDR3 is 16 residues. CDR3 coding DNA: TGTGCCAGCAGCAGCCTGGACCGAAATAGCAATCAGCCCCAGCATTTT. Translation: CASSSLDRNSNQPQHF.

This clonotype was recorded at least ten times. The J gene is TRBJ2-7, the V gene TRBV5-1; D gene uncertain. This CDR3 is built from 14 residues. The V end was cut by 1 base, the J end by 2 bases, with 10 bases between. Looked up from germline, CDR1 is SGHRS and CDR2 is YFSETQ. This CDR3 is CASSLSGSPYEQYF. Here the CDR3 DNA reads TGCGCCAGCAGCTTGTCGGGCAGTCCCTACGAGCAGTACTTC. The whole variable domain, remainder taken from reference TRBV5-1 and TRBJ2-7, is KAGVTQTPRYLIKTRGQQVTLSCSPISGHRSVSWYQQTPGQGLQFLFEYFSETQRNKGNFPGRFSGRQFSNSRSEMNVSTLELGDSALYLCASSLSGSPYEQYFGPGTRLTVT.

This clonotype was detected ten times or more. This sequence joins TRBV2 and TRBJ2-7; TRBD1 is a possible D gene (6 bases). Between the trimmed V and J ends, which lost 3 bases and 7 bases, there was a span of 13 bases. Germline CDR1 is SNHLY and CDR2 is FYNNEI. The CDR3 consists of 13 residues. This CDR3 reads CASSEATGREQYF. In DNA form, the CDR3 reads TGTGCCAGCAGTGAGGCTACAGGGAGAGAGCAGTACTTC.

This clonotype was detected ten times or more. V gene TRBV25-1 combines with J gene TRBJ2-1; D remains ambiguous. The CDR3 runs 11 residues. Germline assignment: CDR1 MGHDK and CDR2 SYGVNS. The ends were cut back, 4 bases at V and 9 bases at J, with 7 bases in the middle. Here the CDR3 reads CASSVVGEQFF. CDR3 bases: TGTGCCAGCAGTGTCGTAGGTGAGCAGTTCTTC.

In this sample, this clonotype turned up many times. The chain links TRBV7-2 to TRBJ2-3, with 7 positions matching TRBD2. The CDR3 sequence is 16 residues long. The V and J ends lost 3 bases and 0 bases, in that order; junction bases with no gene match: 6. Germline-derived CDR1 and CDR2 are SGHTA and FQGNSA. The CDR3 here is CASSFRGDSSTDTQYF. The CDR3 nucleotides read TGTGCCAGCAGCTTCCGGGGGGATTCTAGCACAGATACGCAGTATTTT.

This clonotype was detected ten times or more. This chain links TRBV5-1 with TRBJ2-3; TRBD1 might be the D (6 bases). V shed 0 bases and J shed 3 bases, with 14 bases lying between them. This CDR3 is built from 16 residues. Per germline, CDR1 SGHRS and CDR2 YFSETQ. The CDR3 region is CASSLGSGTPTDTQYF. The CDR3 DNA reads TGCGCCAGCAGCTTGGGGTCCGGGACACCGACAGATACGCAGTATTTT.

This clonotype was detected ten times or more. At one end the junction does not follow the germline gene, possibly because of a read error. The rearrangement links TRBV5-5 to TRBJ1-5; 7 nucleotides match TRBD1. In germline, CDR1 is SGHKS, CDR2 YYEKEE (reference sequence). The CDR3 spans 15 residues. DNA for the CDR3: TGTGCCAGCAGCCCTCGGACAGGAACGAATCAGCCCCAGAATTTT. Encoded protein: CASSPRTGTNQPQNF. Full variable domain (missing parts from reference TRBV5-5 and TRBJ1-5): DAGVTQSPTHLIKTRGQQVTLRCSPISGHKSVSWYQQVLGQGPQFIFQYYEKEERGRGNFPDRFSARQFPNYSSELNVNALLLGDSALYLCASSPRTGTNQPQNFGDGTRLSIL.

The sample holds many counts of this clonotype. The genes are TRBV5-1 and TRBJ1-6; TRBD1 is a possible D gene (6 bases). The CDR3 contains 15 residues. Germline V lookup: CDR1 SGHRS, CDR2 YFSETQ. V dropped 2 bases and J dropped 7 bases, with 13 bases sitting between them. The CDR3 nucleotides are TGCGCCAGCAGCTTTAGTAGGACAGAGAATTCACCCCTCCACTTT. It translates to CASSFSRTENSPLHF.